The clone carrying this T cell receptor (beta chain) was recorded a few times. Its specificity is not known. Sequencing templates came from extracted RNA that was reverse transcribed into cDNA. Sequencing was performed with immunoSEQ multiplex PCR; in TCRdb, only in-frame clones are kept and a portion is missing. Of over 150,000 clones listed, around 63% were seen once; the top ten hold 1.7%. The entry originates in a study of CD8+ T cells in alopecia areata. The CDR3 is 16 residues long. The V end was cut by 1 base, the J end by 4 bases, with 18 bases between. Germline V gene lookup returns CDR1 SGHNT and CDR2 YYREEE (reference sequence). Findings and limits, study-wide: Researchers reported that TCR sharing among patients proved less clear than in mice, possibly HLA-linked. An increase in clonality over normal scalp was evident in lesional scalp, especially alopecia totalis/universalis.

The receptor's source is a human donor with alopecia areata. The chain is built from TRBV5-4 and TRBJ2-7; the D gene is possibly TRBD1 (6 bases). Sequenced material: CD4+ T cells sorted from blood, taken at week 0. The CDR3 protein is CASSLFSYDRQYEQYF. The CDR3 nucleotides are TGTGCCAGCAGCTTGTTTAGTTACGACAGGCAATACGAGCAGTACTTC.